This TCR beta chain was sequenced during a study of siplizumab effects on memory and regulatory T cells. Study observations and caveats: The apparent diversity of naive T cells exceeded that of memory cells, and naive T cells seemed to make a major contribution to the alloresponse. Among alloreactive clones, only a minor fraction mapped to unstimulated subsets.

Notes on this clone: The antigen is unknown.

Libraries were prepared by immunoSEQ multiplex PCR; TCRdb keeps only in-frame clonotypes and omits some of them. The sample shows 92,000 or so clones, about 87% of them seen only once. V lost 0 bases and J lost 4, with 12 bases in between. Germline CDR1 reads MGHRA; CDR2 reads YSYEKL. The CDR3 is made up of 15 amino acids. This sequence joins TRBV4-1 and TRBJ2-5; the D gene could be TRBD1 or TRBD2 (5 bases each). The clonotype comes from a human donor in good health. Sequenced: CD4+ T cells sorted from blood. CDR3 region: CASSQEGTGLETQYF. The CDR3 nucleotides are TGCGCCAGCAGCCAAGAAGGGACCGGTTTAGAGACCCAGTACTTC.